This T cell receptor beta chain stems from a study of vaccination effects on CD4 cells after COVID-19. The overall study: Supplemented with around 11 IU/ml IL-2 and around 10 ug/ml peptides, two million PBMC per well were kept in culture. General study findings and limits: Only 1 of 255 vaccine-induced clones from healthy vaccinees cross-reacted with common cold coronaviruses.

Isolating CD4+ T cells followed approximately 9 days of culture. Nobody among the vaccine recipients had prior SARS-CoV-2 infection (nucleocapsid antibodies were negative). Cultures received IL-2 medium that replaced half the medium on days 3 and 7. A few counts support this clone. Its antigen remains unknown. Germline V gene sequence: CDR1 LGHDT, CDR2 YNNKEL (reference sequence). Trimming took off 2 bases at V and 1 base at J, with 8 bases between the two ends. CDR3 size: 14 residues. The method was immunoSEQ multiplex PCR; TCRdb's version includes in-frame clones alone and lacks a portion of them. Among 32,000 or so clones listed, 65% to 70% were seen once.

The V and J genes are TRBV3-1 (or the pseudogene TRBV3-2) and TRBJ1-1; D gene uncertain. The material sequenced was CD4+ T cells from PBMCs cultured without peptide, taken before COVID-19 vaccination. The source of this sequence is a human donor who received a COVID-19 vaccine. DNA of the CDR3: TGTGCCAGCAGCCAAACACTGACGAACACTGAAGCTTTCTTT. Protein: CASSQTLTNTEAFF.